This T cell receptor (beta chain) was captured by sequencing in a study of Ad26.COV2.S vaccination and SARS-CoV-2 variants. Study outcomes and limitations: Researchers reported similar non-spike TCR breadth in vaccine and placebo recipients. Higher spike-specific TCR breadth was found in vaccine recipients than in placebo recipients.

Treatment specified: roughly 20 received Ad26.COV2.S at low or high dose, single or two shots; several received placebo; per-sample allocation not given. Specimen acquisition occurred on day 63 following the initial vaccine or placebo injection. Ad26.COV2.S expressed prefusion-stabilized spike from the original Wuhan strain. As to this clone: Its specificity is not known.

The repertoire was sequenced with immunoSEQ multiplex PCR; TCRdb's copy has only in-frame clones and lacks some. Of around 400,000 clones listed, roughly four fifths are singletons. V dropped 5 bases and J dropped 0 bases, with 10 bases sitting between them. The CDR3 spans 15 residues. From germline, CDR1 is LNHDA and CDR2 SQIVND (reference sequence). V gene TRBV19 combines with J gene TRBJ1-4, with D maybe TRBD1 (6 bases). The sequencing used peripheral blood, collected in a trial of Ad26.COV2.S vaccine versus placebo. This sequence originates from a person aged 18-60 years who received the Ad26.COV2.S COVID-19 vaccine or a placebo. The DNA of the CDR3 is TGTGCCAGTAGTTCAGGGGCTACAACTAATGAAAAACTGTTTTTT. Amino acids: CASSSGATTNEKLFF.